These 28 T cell receptor delta chains share one sample of origin, sequenced in a study of Vδ1+ human thymocytes. The study's findings and limits: Highly polyclonal TRG and TRD repertoires with Gaussian CDR3 length distributions appeared in thymus.

Their antigens remain unidentified. Extracted RNA was reverse transcribed into cDNA. CDR3 amplicons came from multiplex PCR with pooled V-gene forward and constant-region reverse primers. TCRdb re-called clones from the multiplex PCR reads via CATT. The table lists some 19,000 delta-chain clones, about 8% of them singletons, with 0.8% to 1% in the top ten. Sequencing was performed on Vdelta1+ gamma-delta thymocytes from the thymus. The subset denotes: FACS-sorted CD3+ TCRalphabeta- TCRVdelta1+ TCRVdelta2- thymocytes. Receptor source: a child younger than two who had congenital heart surgery.

This chain links TRDV1 with TRDJ1, with 13 nucleotides matching TRDD3. The CDR3 covers 19 residues. CDR1 and CDR2 from the germline V gene are TSWWSYY and QGS. V was pared by 1 base and J by 6 bases, with 14 bases of the junction left unmatched. The CDR3 DNA sequence: TGTGCTCTTGGGGAACCTTCCTTCTACTGGGGGATACGCCCGCATAAACTCATCTTT. This gives the protein CALGEPSFYWGIRPHKLIF.

This clone has more than one count but fewer than ten. Other DNA sequences within the sample encode an identical CDR3. V is TRDV1 and J is TRDJ1; 9 bases match TRDD3. The CDR3 spans 22 residues. The V segment lost 5 bases and the J segment 0 bases; nucleotides outside the gene matches: 25. The germline V gene encodes CDR1 TSWWSYY and CDR2 QGS. This chain's CDR3 is CALGPPSDFLTGGLLHTDKLIF. In nucleotides, the CDR3 is TGTGCTCTTGGGCCCCCTTCCGACTTCCTAACTGGGGGACTTTTACACACCGATAAACTCATCTTT.

Only a few counts were recorded for this clone. This rearrangement joins TRDV1 to TRDJ1; 12 positions agree with TRDD3. J was trimmed by 5 bases and V by 5 bases; bases with no gene match: 15. Germline CDR1 TSWWSYY, CDR2 QGS. The length of the CDR3 is 18 residues. DNA for the CDR3: TGTGCTCTTGGGCCTCCCTCTGTACTGGGGGATACTTTTGATAAACTCATCTTT. Translating it yields CALGPPSVLGDTFDKLIF.

The V call is TRDV1, the J call TRDJ1; TRDD3 matches 11 bases. V lost 3 bases and J lost 8; bases outside the gene matches: 14. Germline V gene data show CDR1 as TSWWSYY and CDR2 as QGS. This CDR3 spans 17 amino acids. CDR3 in DNA: TGTGCTCTTGGGGACTCTCTACTGGGGGATAAGACGGGGAAACTCATCTTT. Amino acids: CALGDSLLGDKTGKLIF.

Worth noting for this clone: The sample carries other DNA sequences with the same CDR3. The rearrangement links TRDV2 to TRDJ3; the D is unclear. The CDR3 runs to 18 residues. The germline V gene encodes CDR1 GEAIGNYY and CDR2 EKD. Trimming removed 0 bases from V and 1 base from J, with 12 bases in between. The CDR3 DNA sequence: TGTGCCTGTGACACCGGTAGCTACCAATCCTGGGACACCCGACAGATGTTTTTC. It is translated as CACDTGSYQSWDTRQMFF.

This clone was observed a few times. V is TRDV1 and J is TRDJ1; 8 bases fit TRDD3. The CDR3 consists of 17 residues. V shed 2 bases, J shed 0 bases, and the junction held 8 bases outside the gene matches. Germline values: CDR1 TSWWSYY, CDR2 QGS. The DNA for the CDR3 is TGTGCTCTTGGGGAAAAGGGGATACTACTATACACCGATAAACTCATCTTT. It specifies CALGEKGILLYTDKLIF.

This clone has more than one count but fewer than ten. The chain couples TRDV1 to TRDJ1; 8 nucleotides match TRDD3. There are 16 residues in the CDR3. The germline CDR1 and CDR2 sequences are TSWWSYY and QGS. The ends lost 4 bases at V and 0 bases at J; junction bases unmatched: 7. For the CDR3, the DNA is TGTGCTCTTGGGGCACTGGGGGCCTTGTACACCGATAAACTCATCTTT. Translated, it gives CALGALGALYTDKLIF.

This clone was recorded a few times. This chain uses TRDV2 with TRDJ1, with 9 bases that match TRDD3. The germline V gene has CDR1 GEAIGNYY and CDR2 EKD. V shed 1 base, J shed 7 bases, and the junction held 15 bases outside the gene matches. The CDR3 sequence is 17 residues long. The CDR3 region is CACDTRRWGMPGGKLIF. The CDR3 DNA reads as TGTGCCTGTGACACAAGGCGCTGGGGGATGCCGGGAGGTAAACTCATCTTT.

This clone was seen a few times. The J gene is TRDJ2, the V gene TRDV1; 8 nucleotides match TRDD3. Germline trimming cut 6 bases from V and 11 bases from J; bases unmatched to any gene: 20. This CDR3 comprises 17 residues. The germline gives CDR1 TSWWSYY, CDR2 QGS. CDR3 sequence reads: CALGRNWGLTYSHQLFF. The CDR3 DNA follows: TGTGCTCTTGGACGGAACTGGGGGTTAACTTACAGCCATCAACTCTTCTTT.

V gene TRDV1 combines with J gene TRDJ1; 10 nucleotides align to TRDD3. The J gene was missing in TCRdb and was found by matching the end of the DNA to germline. J lost 4 bases, V lost 5 bases, and 19 bases had no gene match. Germline V CDR1 and CDR2: TSWWSYY, QGS. CDR3 length equals 19 residues. In nucleotides, the CDR3 is TGTGCTCTTGGGAACTTAACTCTTCCTGCCGGGGGATACGGCGATAAACTCATCTTT. Protein: CALGNLTLPAGGYGDKLIF.

This chain joins TRDV2 and TRDJ1; a weak D match, TRDD3 (5 bases). CDR1 and CDR2 (germline): GEAIGNYY, EKD. There are 15 residues in the CDR3. The V end was cut by 0 bases, the J end by 0 bases, with 10 bases between. In DNA form, the CDR3 reads TGTGCCTGTGACACCGGAGGGATTTACACCGATAAACTCATCTTT. Amino acids: CACDTGGIYTDKLIF.

This clone has just a few counts. The V call is TRDV1, the J call TRDJ1; no clear D gene. This CDR3 spans 16 amino acids. Germline V gives CDR1 TSWWSYY, CDR2 QGS. V lost 2 bases and J lost 2, with 15 bases in between. CDR3 bases: TGTGCTCTTGGGGAAAGGAGGGCCCCATGGACCGATAAACTCATCTTT. This encodes CALGERRAPWTDKLIF.

With regard to this clone: An end of the junction differs from the germline gene, which may be a read error. V gene TRDV1 combines with J gene TRDJ1, with 7 bases fitting TRDD3. Germline V gene lookup returns CDR1 TSWWSYY and CDR2 QGS. This CDR3 is 22 amino acids long. The CDR3 loop is CALGVGPFLDGGIGEYTDKLIF. As DNA, the CDR3 is TGCGCTCTTGGCGTGGGCCCTTTCCTGGATGGGGGGATTGGGGAGTACACCGATAAACTCATCTTT.

This clone showed up just a few times. This chain connects TRDV1 to TRDJ1, with TRDD3 matching 7 bases. Trimming removed 0 bases from V and 0 bases from J; junction bases left unmatched: 31. The germline V gene has CDR1 TSWWSYY and CDR2 QGS. CDR3 length: 25 amino acids. CDR3 amino acids: CALGELWDLHPGGLISSVYTDKLIF. Written as DNA, the CDR3 is TGTGCTCTTGGGGAACTATGGGACCTACACCCTGGGGGTCTTATATCGTCTGTATACACCGATAAACTCATCTTT.

A remark on this clone: The junction departs from the called germline gene at one end, perhaps through a read error. The genes are TRDV1 and TRDJ1, with 10 positions matching TRDD3. This CDR3 has 19 residues. Germline values: CDR1 TSWWSYY, CDR2 QGS. CDR3 coding DNA: TGTGCTCTTGGGGAACTGCGTAACCCGTACTGGGGGATCACCGATAAACTCATCTTC. It codes for CALGELRNPYWGITDKLIF.

This clone was detected a few times. V is TRDV1 and J is TRDJ1; D gene uncertain. Germline CDR1 is TSWWSYY and CDR2 is QGS. CDR3 length: 20 amino acids. Trimming left V 0 bases short and J 1 base short, with 24 bases between. CDR3 in DNA: TGTGCTCTTGGGGAACTAGGTCCATTGGAGCGGCCCCTGATCACCGATAAACTCATCTTT. Protein sequence: CALGELGPLERPLITDKLIF.

This clone came up a few times. The chain employs TRDV1 and TRDJ1; 12 positions match TRDD3. The CDR3 has 21 amino acids. The V and J ends lost 2 bases and 0 bases, in that order; junction bases with no gene match: 16. Germline V CDR1 and CDR2: TSWWSYY, QGS. The CDR3 sequence: CALGEFPVWGIRSPYTDKLIF. The CDR3 bases are TGTGCTCTTGGGGAATTCCCAGTCTGGGGGATACGATCCCCTTACACCGATAAACTCATCTTT.

The chain combines TRDV1 with TRDJ1; 10 bases fit TRDD3. The V gene end was trimmed by 0 bases and the J gene end by 2 bases; junction bases not matched to a gene: 9. The CDR3 is 18 amino acids. Germline V gene sequence: CDR1 TSWWSYY, CDR2 QGS. In nucleotides, the CDR3 is TGTGCTCTTGGGGAACTAGATTCTCGGGGGATACGGACCGATAAACTCATCTTT. Its translation: CALGELDSRGIRTDKLIF.

The V gene is TRDV1, the J gene TRDJ1; TRDD3 aligns across 9 bases. The length of the CDR3 is 20 residues. The germline CDR1 and CDR2 sequences are TSWWSYY and QGS. V shed 4 bases and J 0 bases; nucleotides not matched to a gene: 18. The CDR3 DNA sequence: TGTGCTCTTGGGGCCCAACCGCGGTACTGGGGGACTCTGTACACCGATAAACTCATCTTT. This codes for CALGAQPRYWGTLYTDKLIF.

This clone has more than one count but fewer than ten. The chain employs TRDV1 and TRDJ1; 10 bases match TRDD3. CDR1 is TSWWSYY and CDR2 is QGS in the germline V gene. This CDR3 region has 18 residues. V was pared by 5 bases and J by 0 bases, with 12 bases of the junction left unmatched. CDR3 in amino acids: CALGLRTYWGMYTDKLIF. DNA of the CDR3: TGTGCTCTTGGGTTGCGAACGTACTGGGGGATGTACACCGATAAACTCATCTTT.

The chain uses TRDV2 and TRDJ1, with 13 bases matching TRDD3. The J gene comes from matching the DNA to germline here; TCRdb lacks it. This CDR3 has 17 residues. CDR1 GEAIGNYY and CDR2 EKD come from the germline V gene. J gave up 4 bases and V 6 bases, and 13 bases lay outside the gene matches. The CDR3 region has the DNA TGTGCCTGTTTCTTTCTTACTGGGGGATACGGTAGCGATAAACTCATCTTT. It codes for CACFFLTGGYGSDKLIF.

The chain is built from TRDV1 and TRDJ1; 9 nucleotides align to TRDD3. The ends lost 8 bases at V and 0 bases at J; junction bases unmatched: 25. Germline CDR1 and CDR2: TSWWSYY and QGS. The CDR3 contains 21 residues. For the CDR3, the DNA is TGTGCTCTTTTTGTTTTTTCCTACCTTACTGGGGGAAGAGATTACACCGATAAACTCATCTTT. This encodes CALFVFSYLTGGRDYTDKLIF.

The chain joins TRDV1 to TRDJ1; 9 bases are a match to TRDD3. There are 16 residues in the CDR3. Germline loops: CDR1 TSWWSYY, CDR2 QGS. Trimming cost V 2 bases and J 2 bases; bases outside gene matches: 6. CDR3 bases: TGTGCTCTTGGGGAAACATGGGGGATAGGGACCGATAAACTCATCTTT. It translates to CALGETWGIGTDKLIF.

This clone was seen more than once but under ten times. The J gene is TRDJ1, the V gene TRDV1; 7 nucleotides agree with TRDD3. There are 18 residues in the CDR3. Germline-derived CDR1 and CDR2 are TSWWSYY and QGS. Unmatched junction bases numbered 12, after V lost 1 base and J lost 1 base. CDR3: CALGEPQGGDPPTDKLIF. CDR3 nucleotides: TGTGCTCTTGGGGAACCCCAGGGGGGGGATCCCCCCACCGATAAACTCATCTTT.

This clone was seen a handful of times. The chain carries TRDV1 and TRDJ1; 11 bases match TRDD3. V trimming: 0 bases; J trimming: 2 bases; junction bases outside the gene matches: 8. Germline CDR1 TSWWSYY, CDR2 QGS. The CDR3 loop spans 18 amino acids. The CDR3, as DNA: TGTGCTCTTGGGGAACTCGCGACTGGGGGATATAGGACCGATAAACTCATCTTT. Protein: CALGELATGGYRTDKLIF.

The V and J genes are TRDV1 and TRDJ1, with 9 bases identical to TRDD2. J gave up 0 bases and V 2 bases, and 22 bases lay outside the gene matches. The CDR3 is made up of 22 amino acids. The germline V gene encodes CDR1 TSWWSYY and CDR2 QGS. In nucleotides, the CDR3 is TGTGCTCTTGGGGAAGAAGGGGCCTTCCTACGTTGTACGGGTGGTAACACCGATAAACTCATCTTT. Its translation is CALGEEGAFLRCTGGNTDKLIF.

The chain uses TRDV1 and TRDJ1; possibly TRDD3 for D (8 bases). TCRdb leaves out the J gene; it was filled in here by matching the DNA to germline. Germline CDR1 TSWWSYY, CDR2 QGS. The CDR3 sequence is 23 residues long. Trimming took 1 base from V and 0 from J, leaving 33 bases between them. The CDR3 DNA follows: TGTGCTCTTGGGGAACGTTCACCTTCCTCCAAGATACTGGGGGTTTCCTACACCGATAAACTCATCTTT. As protein: CALGERSPSSKILGVSYTDKLIF.

This chain joins TRDV1 and TRDJ1; TRDD3 agrees at 13 bases. Germline V gene data show CDR1 as TSWWSYY and CDR2 as QGS. With 0 bases clipped from V and 2 bases from J, the junction kept 12 bases outside the gene matches. The CDR3 contains 20 residues. CDR3 DNA sequence: TGTGCTCTTGGGGAACTAGTGGACTGGGGGATACGCGTATCGACCGATAAACTCATCTTT. Encoded protein: CALGELVDWGIRVSTDKLIF.